These T cell receptor beta chains were read from a single sample in a study of patients and donors after allogeneic stem cell transplantation. From the RT-PCR reads, TCRdb called clonotypes with MiXCR, one entry per CDR3 protein. The data hold some 960,000 distinct CDR3 sequences, with about 20% observed a single time. Sequencing was done on a sample of blood, either unsorted or a sorted T cell fraction (not recorded which). The receptors shown here come from a human donor who was either an allogeneic HSCT recipient or a stem cell or donor lymphocyte infusion donor (not recorded which). It is not recorded whose cells these are; they may come from a transplant donor. The CDR3 runs from the conserved cysteine through the conserved F or W. Fields, in order: J gene, V gene, clone size, D gene, CDR3 protein, CDR3 DNA. A D gene is named only where the DNA matches it firmly. Clone size is shown for a subset of rows, as once, few, many or a class of expanded clone.

j_call: TRBJ2-5
v_call: TRBV5-1
clone_size: few
d_call: TRBD1
cdr3_aa: CASSLDRGRGTQYF
cdr3_nt: TGCGCCAGCAGCTTGGACAGGGGGCGTGGGACCCAGTACTTC

j_call: TRBJ2-4
v_call: TRBV2
clone_size: .
d_call: TRBD1
cdr3_aa: CASRTGVNIQYF
cdr3_nt: TGTGCCAGCAGGACAGGGGTAAACATTCAGTACTTC

j_call: TRBJ2-7
v_call: TRBV12-3/TRBV12-4
clone_size: .
d_call: .
cdr3_aa: CASRAATLHPRQEQYF
cdr3_nt: TGTGCCAGCAGAGCTGCCACCCTCCATCCGAGACAGGAGCAGTACTTC

j_call: TRBJ1-6
v_call: TRBV20-1
clone_size: few
d_call: .
cdr3_aa: CSANPGQSDNSPLHF
cdr3_nt: TGCAGTGCTAACCCGGGACAAAGCGATAATTCACCCCTCCACTTT

j_call: TRBJ1-4
v_call: TRBV4-1
clone_size: .
d_call: .
cdr3_aa: CASSQKGNTGREKLFF
cdr3_nt: TGCGCCAGCAGCCAAAAGGGGAATACCGGCCGGGAAAAACTGTTTTTT

j_call: TRBJ1-4
v_call: TRBV5-1
clone_size: few
d_call: .
cdr3_aa: CASSLGGEATNEKLFF
cdr3_nt: TGCGCCAGCAGCTTGGGAGGGGAAGCGACTAATGAAAAACTGTTTTTT

j_call: TRBJ2-1
v_call: TRBV12-3/TRBV12-4
clone_size: many
d_call: TRBD2
cdr3_aa: CASMRRGYNEQFF
cdr3_nt: TGTGCCAGCATGCGGCGGGGGTACAATGAGCAGTTCTTC

j_call: TRBJ1-4
v_call: TRBV4-3
clone_size: .
d_call: .
cdr3_aa: CASSQAGGLKSEKLFF
cdr3_nt: TGCGCCAGCAGCCAAGCGGGGGGGCTGAAGAGTGAAAAACTGTTTTTT

j_call: TRBJ1-3
v_call: TRBV4-3
clone_size: few
d_call: TRBD1
cdr3_aa: CASSQDRTGGGAGNTIYF
cdr3_nt: TGCGCCAGCAGCCAAGACCGGACCGGAGGGGGCGCTGGAAACACCATATATTTT

j_call: TRBJ2-1
v_call: TRBV6-1
clone_size: .
d_call: TRBD2
cdr3_aa: CASSQSGLAGIEQFF
cdr3_nt: TGTGCCAGCAGCCAATCGGGACTAGCGGGGATTGAGCAGTTCTTC

j_call: TRBJ2-2
v_call: TRBV4-3
clone_size: many
d_call: .
cdr3_aa: CASSQGQRNTGELFF
cdr3_nt: TGCGCCAGCAGCCAAGGTCAGCGAAACACCGGGGAGCTGTTTTTT

j_call: TRBJ2-7
v_call: TRBV4-1
clone_size: few
d_call: .
cdr3_aa: CASSQVVLAYEQYF
cdr3_nt: TGCGCCAGCAGCCAAGTTGTACTAGCCTACGAGCAGTACTTC

j_call: TRBJ2-6
v_call: TRBV25-1
clone_size: .
d_call: .
cdr3_aa: CASSGRVSSGANVLTF
cdr3_nt: TGTGCCAGCAGTGGCAGGGTGTCCTCTGGGGCCAACGTCCTGACTTTC

j_call: TRBJ2-1
v_call: TRBV9
clone_size: .
d_call: .
cdr3_aa: CASSKGLFLEQFF
cdr3_nt: TGTGCCAGCAGCAAGGGTCTATTCCTTGAGCAGTTCTTC

j_call: TRBJ1-6
v_call: TRBV2
clone_size: .
d_call: .
cdr3_aa: CASLGWRENSPLHF
cdr3_nt: TGTGCCAGCCTTGGGTGGAGGGAAAATTCACCCCTCCACTTT

j_call: TRBJ2-1
v_call: TRBV6-1
clone_size: few
d_call: TRBD1
cdr3_aa: CASSETGIVYEQFF
cdr3_nt: TGTGCCAGCAGTGAGACAGGGATAGTCTATGAGCAGTTCTTC